Following are 13 T cell receptor beta chains from one sample sequenced in a study of metastatic and nonmetastatic thyroid tumors. TCRdb recomputed clones from the PCR reads via MiXCR. The sample includes around 64,000 clones, 4% to 5% of them seen just once. Treatment of any kind had been given to no patient before thyroid surgery. Input material: blood. The receptors were sampled from a female donor with papillary thyroid cancer or a benign thyroid nodule (not recorded which). Some clones in this sample may be carry-over from other donors' samples.

This clone appeared a few times. This sequence joins TRBV6-2 or TRBV6-3 and TRBJ1-5, with D possibly matching TRBD1 (6 bases). Germline CDR1 is MNHEY and CDR2 is SVGEGT. CDR3 size: 16 residues. The V and J ends lost 5 bases and 3 bases respectively, with 17 bases between them. CDR3 amino acids: CASSPSPGADNQPQHF. The DNA of the CDR3 is TGTGCCAGCAGTCCGAGCCCGGGGGCGGACAATCAGCCCCAGCATTTT.

This clone was counted between two and nine times. V usage is TRBV24-1 and J usage is TRBJ2-2; TRBD1 agrees at 8 bases. Germline assignment: CDR1 KGHDR and CDR2 SFDVKD. V shed 7 bases and J 4 bases; nucleotides not matched to a gene: 10. This CDR3 spans 16 amino acids. In DNA form, the CDR3 reads TGTGCCACCAGGGGAAGAGGACAGGGTGGCACCGGGGAGCTGTTTTTT. Its protein product is CATRGRGQGGTGELFF.

CDR3 loop: CASSLGRADGELFF. The DNA of the CDR3 is TGTGCCAGCAGTTTGGGCAGGGCGGACGGGGAGCTGTTTTTT. The chain carries TRBV27 and TRBJ2-2, with D perhaps matching TRBD1 (5 bases). Trimming shortened V by 3 bases and J by 7 bases, and 12 bases separated the two germline ends. This CDR3 has 14 amino acids. Germline CDR1 reads MNHEY; CDR2 reads SMNVEV (reference sequence).

This clone was detected only a few times. One end of the junction is discordant with germline, which a read error may explain. This rearrangement joins TRBV5-5 to TRBJ2-6; TRBD2 agrees at 8 bases. CDR3 length: 19 amino acids. Germline V CDR1 and CDR2: SGHKS, YYEKEE (reference sequence). The CDR3 DNA reads TGTGCCGGCAGATACTTACCTTCGAGCGGGAGCTCTGGGGCCAACGTCCTGACTTTC. It is translated as CAGRYLPSSGSSGANVLTF. Full variable domain (remainder filled in from reference TRBV5-5 and TRBJ2-6): DAGVTQSPTHLIKTRGQQVTLRCSPISGHKSVSWYQQVLGQGPQFIFQYYEKEERGRGNFPDRFSARQFPNYSSELNVNALLLGDSALYLCAGRYLPSSGSSGANVLTFGAGSRLTVL.

This clone was recorded many times. The rearrangement joins TRBV20-1 to TRBJ2-7, with 12 bases matching TRBD2. V gave up 2 bases and J gave up 4 bases; unmatched junction bases: 3. Germline CDR1 DFQATT, CDR2 SNEGSKA (reference sequence). The CDR3 contains 14 residues. CDR3 coding DNA: TGCAGTGCTAGACCTGGGACTAGCGGGTACGAGCAGTACTTC. Its translation: CSARPGTSGYEQYF.

This clone showed up many times. V gene TRBV6-5 combines with J gene TRBJ2-7; D may match TRBD1 or TRBD2 (5 bases each). With 2 bases removed from V and 0 bases from J, the gap between germline ends came to 11 bases. The CDR3 totals 15 residues. Germline CDR1 is MNHEY and CDR2 is SVGAGI. The DNA of the CDR3 is TGTGCCAGCAGTTACGGGGCAGGGACCTCCTACGAGCAGTACTTC. This translates into CASSYGAGTSYEQYF.

This clone occurred a few times. The chain joins TRBV10-2 to TRBJ2-1; D may correspond to TRBD1 or TRBD2 (5 bases each). CDR3 length equals 14 residues. V was shortened by 4 bases and J by 7 bases, with 14 bases between the two germline ends. CDR1 and CDR2 from the germline V gene are WSHSY and SAAADI. The CDR3 spells CASSASGTENEQFF. In nucleotides, the CDR3 is TGCGCCAGCAGTGCCTCAGGGACGGAGAATGAGCAGTTCTTC.

The chain couples TRBV20-1 to TRBJ1-1; D gene unclear. Between the trimmed V and J ends, which lost 6 bases and 1 base, there was a span of 12 bases. Germline CDR1 and CDR2: DFQATT and SNEGSKA (reference sequence). This CDR3 has 13 residues. The CDR3 DNA reads as TGCAGTGCCTCCTTGGAGGGGAACACTGAAGCTTTCTTT. The encoded protein is CSASLEGNTEAFF.

This clone was seen a handful of times. The chain couples TRBV19 to TRBJ2-2; TRBD2 agrees at 7 bases. The length of the CDR3 is 16 residues. V shed 8 bases and J 9 bases; nucleotides not matched to a gene: 18. CDR1 and CDR2 (germline): LNHDA, SQIVND (reference sequence). CDR3 protein: CASAYRTRGDRRELFF. The CDR3 region has the DNA TGTGCCAGTGCCTATAGGACTAGAGGGGACCGCCGGGAGCTGTTTTTT.

A word on this clone: A read error may account for a junction end that differs from germline. The chain couples TRBV6-1 to TRBJ2-6; 8 positions agree with TRBD1. Germline-derived CDR1 and CDR2 are MNHNS and SASEGT. This CDR3 is built from 18 residues. The CDR3 DNA follows: TGTGCCAGCAGTCCCTCCGGGACAGGCCTCTCTGGGGCAAACGTCATGACTTTC. It specifies CASSPSGTGLSGANVMTF.

This clone has more than one count but fewer than ten. The chain joins TRBV7-9 to TRBJ2-3; 7 bases fit TRBD2. CDR3 length: 15 amino acids. Losses at the gene ends were 4 bases for V and 10 bases for J; bases not matched to a gene: 14. CDR1 and CDR2 from the germline V gene are SEHNR and FQNEAQ (reference sequence). The DNA for the CDR3 is TGTGCCAGCAGCTCGCGACCCCCGTCCGCGGGGGCGCAGTATTTT. Translating gives CASSSRPPSAGAQYF.

This clone was picked up a small number of times. The chain has TRBV20-1 and TRBJ2-7; possible D gene TRBD2, 5 bases. Germline CDR1 reads DFQATT; CDR2 reads SNEGSKA (reference sequence). Trimming took off 0 bases at V and 4 bases at J, with 13 bases between the two ends. CDR3 length: 14 amino acids. Here the CDR3 DNA reads TGCAGTGCTAGAGATCCTGAGGGAAAATACGAGCAGTACTTC. Translation: CSARDPEGKYEQYF.

Note on this clone: Other DNA sequences in this sample translate to the same CDR3. The chain couples TRBV5-1 to TRBJ2-7; 9 bases fit TRBD1. The V segment lost 0 bases and the J segment 5 bases; nucleotides outside the gene matches: 9. The germline CDR1 and CDR2 sequences are SGHRS and YFSETQ. The CDR3 contains 16 residues. Here the CDR3 DNA reads TGCGCCAGCAGCTTGGAACAGGGGGCGAGGTCGGACGAGCAGTACTTC. Its translation: CASSLEQGARSDEQYF.